This T cell receptor beta chain was recovered during a study of cytomegalovirus exposure and HLA in healthy donors. Looked up from germline, CDR1 is MNHEY and CDR2 is SVGAGI. V was clipped by 5 bases and J by 6 bases; unmatched bases: 4. CDR3 length equals 12 residues. A multiplex PCR was run with 60 Vbeta primers and 13 Jbeta primers. Original processing methods: A later analysis counted 65 million to 90 million unique TCR beta chains, 9.5 million to 12 million shared. The assay was immunoSEQ multiplex PCR, and TCRdb's table has in-frame clones only and misses some. Clone size and the V and J calls come from that table; the DNA yielded D and trimming. Counted here are about 220,000 clones, approximately 83% occurring once; the ten biggest clones make up under 0.85%. In this sample, this clone turned up once.

The J gene is TRBJ2-7, the V gene TRBV6-5; 7 nucleotides agree with TRBD1. Sequencing was carried out using PBMCs. The clonotype was recovered from a boy between 2 and 10 years old in good health and CMV-seronegative. The CDR3 protein is CASSPYRGEQYF. CDR3 bases: TGTGCCAGCAGTCCCTACAGGGGCGAGCAGTACTTC.